This record covers a single TCR beta chain. Its antigen is not known. The source of the sample is a study of CD4+ T cells in melanoma. Study-level results: CD8+ T cell, macrophage and B cell function reportedly correlated with neoantigen-specific CD4+ T cells. Diverse differentiation states were reported for melanoma neoantigen-specific CD4+ T cells.

TCRdb keeps only in-frame clones here, not all; method: immunoSEQ multiplex PCR. The table has some 4,300 clones, about 61% seen once. The germline V gene encodes CDR1 MNHEY and CDR2 SVGAGI. The V and J ends lost 2 bases and 7 bases, in that order; junction bases with no gene match: 13. CDR3 length: 16 residues. Sequencing was performed on cells from a culture (not recorded whether cultured in vitro). The receptor was isolated from a human donor with melanoma. V and J are TRBV6-5 and TRBJ1-1; TRBD1 agrees at 7 bases. The CDR3 sequence: CASSYAIGQANFEAFF. The CDR3 region has the DNA TGTGCCAGCAGTTACGCCATCGGACAGGCCAACTTTGAAGCTTTCTTT.